This passage covers 19 T cell receptor beta chains from one sample sequenced in a study of cytomegalovirus exposure and HLA in healthy donors. With 60 Vbeta and 13 Jbeta primers, the PCR was carried out. This table comes from immunoSEQ multiplex PCR, and its TCRdb copy is limited to in-frame clones, with some not included. Among more than 55,000 clones listed, 75% to 85% were seen once. Material: PBMCs. These TCRs come from a woman between 35 and 50 years old in good health and CMV-seronegative.

This chain links TRBV27 with TRBJ2-5, with D maybe TRBD2 (5 bases). V was shortened by 6 bases and J by 4 bases, with 18 bases between the two germline ends. There are 15 residues in the CDR3. Germline loops: CDR1 MNHEY, CDR2 SMNVEV (reference sequence). CDR3 nucleotides: TGTGCCAGCAGATCTTCGGCGGGCCTGCGAGAGACCCAGTACTTC. It encodes CASRSSAGLRETQYF.

This rearrangement joins TRBV13 to TRBJ1-3; TRBD1 is a possible D gene (5 bases). Per germline, CDR1 PRHDT and CDR2 FYEKMQ (reference sequence). The CDR3 totals 16 residues. V was trimmed by 5 bases and J by 2 bases, leaving 16 bases between them. The CDR3 coding sequence is TGTGCCAGCAGCACCCTGCAGGGTTCGGCTGGAAACACCATATATTTT. Translating gives CASSTLQGSAGNTIYF.

The CDR3 is CASSLRAQGDIQYF. For the CDR3, the DNA is TGTGCCAGCAGTTTAAGAGCGCAGGGGGACATTCAGTACTTC. The gene calls are TRBV28 and TRBJ2-4; 7 bases are shared with TRBD1. CDR3 size: 14 residues. V shed 2 bases and J 8 bases; nucleotides not matched to a gene: 6. CDR1 MDHEN and CDR2 SYDVKM come from the germline V gene.

The chain combines TRBV27 with TRBJ2-5; weak D call: TRBD1 (5 bases). The germline V gene has CDR1 MNHEY and CDR2 SMNVEV (reference sequence). CDR3 size: 16 residues. V lost 1 base and J 5 bases, leaving 17 bases between the germline ends. CDR3 nucleotides: TGTGCCAGCAGTTTATTGTCGACAGAAGGGCCCGAGACCCAGTACTTC. Protein sequence: CASSLLSTEGPETQYF.

For the CDR3, the DNA is TGTGCCAGCAGTTCCAGGAACCCCTACAATGAGCAGTTCTTC. It translates to CASSSRNPYNEQFF. The V and J genes are TRBV2 and TRBJ2-1, with D uncertain. V gave up 5 bases and J gave up 2 bases, with 10 bases separating them. In germline, CDR1 is SNHLY, CDR2 FYNNEI. The CDR3 consists of 14 residues. The entire variable domain, with the rest obtained from reference TRBV2 and TRBJ2-1, is as follows: EPEVTQTPSHQVTQMGQEVILRCVPISNHLYFYWYRQILGQKVEFLVSFYNNEISEKSEIFDDQFSVERPDGSNFTLKIRSTKLEDSAMYFCASSSRNPYNEQFFGPGTRLTVL.

The chain is built from TRBV4-2 and TRBJ2-6, with D tentatively TRBD1 (6 bases). This CDR3 contains 19 residues. V lost 0 bases, J lost 1 base, and 16 bases lay in between. Germline values: CDR1 LGHNA, CDR2 YNFKEQ. This CDR3 is CASSQDEQGLGSGANVLTF. As DNA, the CDR3 is TGTGCCAGCAGCCAAGATGAGCAGGGGCTTGGATCTGGGGCCAACGTCCTGACTTTC.

This chain links TRBV5-1 with TRBJ1-2; the D is unclear. The V end was cut by 0 bases, the J end by 2 bases, with 5 bases between. Per germline, CDR1 SGHRS and CDR2 YFSETQ. The CDR3 is 13 residues long. CDR3 sequence reads: CASSLGQNYGYTF. The CDR3 coding sequence is TGCGCCAGCAGCTTGGGGCAGAACTATGGCTACACCTTC.

The gene calls are TRBV9 and TRBJ2-7; TRBD2 matches at 9 bases. CDR1 SGDLS and CDR2 YYNGEE come from the germline V gene. The CDR3 extends over 14 amino acids. V lost 0 bases, J lost 3 bases, and 1 base stayed unmatched. The CDR3 sequence is CASSVGGGDYEQYF. The CDR3 nucleotides read TGTGCCAGCAGCGTAGGCGGGGGGGACTACGAGCAGTACTTC.

This clone was detected once. The rearrangement uses TRBV9 and TRBJ2-7; a weak D match, TRBD1 (5 bases). CDR1 is SGDLS and CDR2 is YYNGEE in the germline V gene. Trimming cost V 3 bases and J 3 bases, with 16 bases left between them. The CDR3 extends over 15 amino acids. CDR3 protein: CASSEGFGQGYEQYF. The CDR3 coding sequence is TGTGCCAGCAGCGAGGGGTTCGGCCAGGGCTACGAGCAGTACTTC.

J is TRBJ1-5 and V is TRBV5-1, with D hard to call. CDR1 and CDR2 from the germline V gene are SGHRS and YFSETQ. This CDR3 contains 16 residues. V gave up 0 bases and J gave up 1 base, with 11 bases separating them. The chain's CDR3 is CASSLGHPSSNQPQHF. The DNA of the CDR3 is TGCGCCAGCAGCTTGGGACACCCTTCGAGCAATCAGCCCCAGCATTTT.

The chain couples TRBV5-4 to TRBJ2-2; possible D gene TRBD1, 8 bases. The V and J ends lost 3 bases and 1 base respectively, with 13 bases between them. This CDR3 region has 16 residues. Germline V gene data show CDR1 as SGHNT and CDR2 as YYREEE (reference sequence). CDR3 nucleotides: TGTGCCAGCAGCTCCGGGGGGACAGGGAACACCGGGGAGCTGTTTTTT. Translated: CASSSGGTGNTGELFF.

V and J are TRBV28 and TRBJ2-7; possible D gene TRBD2, 6 bases. Trimming removed 6 bases from V and 4 bases from J, with 19 bases in between. The germline gives CDR1 MDHEN, CDR2 SYDVKM. The CDR3 length is 15 residues. The CDR3 nucleotides read TGTGCCAGCAGCGCACCCGGGACTCTCCTTTACGAGCAGTACTTC. Its protein product is CASSAPGTLLYEQYF.

The chain carries TRBV18 and TRBJ1-5; 8 nucleotides align to TRBD1. This CDR3 is built from 16 residues. V dropped 5 bases and J dropped 0; count of bases not matched to a gene: 6. The germline V gene has CDR1 KGHSH and CDR2 LQKENI. This CDR3 reads CASSESGTGSNQPQHF. As DNA, the CDR3 is TGTGCCAGCTCAGAGTCCGGGACAGGTAGCAATCAGCCCCAGCATTTT.

The gene calls are TRBV27 and TRBJ2-5; 13 bases map to TRBD2. Germline V gene lookup returns CDR1 MNHEY and CDR2 SMNVEV (reference sequence). The CDR3 is 16 amino acids. V dropped 6 bases and J dropped 5; count of bases not matched to a gene: 9. The chain's CDR3 is CASSVGLAGAFETQYF. In nucleotides, the CDR3 is TGTGCCAGCAGCGTAGGACTAGCGGGAGCCTTTGAGACCCAGTACTTC.

This clone was observed once. CDR3: CASSSGRKTQYF. As DNA, the CDR3 is TGTGCCAGCAGTTCCGGTCGAAAGACCCAGTACTTC. This chain connects TRBV28 to TRBJ2-5; D is uncertain. CDR1 and CDR2 (germline): MDHEN, SYDVKM. V was shortened by 4 bases and J by 6 bases, with 9 bases between the two germline ends. The CDR3 extends over 12 amino acids.

The gene calls are TRBV6-1 and TRBJ2-7; 10 nucleotides align to TRBD2. The CDR3 runs 16 residues. CDR1 and CDR2 from the germline V gene are MNHNS and SASEGT. V was clipped by 1 base and J by 4 bases; unmatched bases: 7. In nucleotides, the CDR3 is TGTGCCAGCAGTGAAGGTTGGCTAGCGGGAGTTTACGAGCAGTACTTC. Translation gives CASSEGWLAGVYEQYF.

This clone was picked up a small number of times. This chain links TRBV6-1 with TRBJ2-7; TRBD1 matches at 8 bases. Germline CDR1 and CDR2: MNHNS and SASEGT. Unmatched junction bases numbered 12, after V lost 8 bases and J lost 6 bases. This CDR3 spans 14 amino acids. The CDR3 region has the DNA TGTGCCAGCCATTGGGGGCAGGGGGCCGGCGAGCAGTACTTC. As protein: CASHWGQGAGEQYF.

This chain links TRBV7-8 with TRBJ2-3; a possible D gene is TRBD1 (6 bases). CDR3 size: 16 residues. V was clipped by 1 base and J by 2 bases, with 13 bases between them. Germline CDR1 SGHVS, CDR2 FQNEAQ. CDR3 region: CASSLVVTGNTDTQYF. CDR3 sequence (DNA): TGTGCCAGCAGCTTAGTAGTGACAGGCAACACAGATACGCAGTATTTT.

The table lists this clone with a count of one. The rearrangement links TRBV6-1 to TRBJ2-5; 12 bases line up with TRBD2. The junction had 7 bases not matched to a gene; V was cut back by 2 bases and J by 6 bases. From germline, CDR1 is MNHNS and CDR2 SASEGT. This CDR3 is built from 16 residues. For the CDR3, the DNA is TGTGCCAGCAGTGAACTAGCGGGAGGGGGTGGGAAGACCCAGTACTTC. Translation: CASSELAGGGGKTQYF.